The TCR beta chain described here comes from a study of CD8 T cells in Susac syndrome. CDR3 length equals 16 residues. Germline CDR1 reads SGHVS; CDR2 reads FQNEAQ. V lost 3 bases and J 0 bases, leaving 15 bases between the germline ends. Random hexamers were used to reverse transcribe an amount of about 0.45 to 1 ug RNA. TCRdb recomputed calls from the immunoSEQ multiplex PCR reads with MiXCR, one row per CDR3 protein. The table shows 200,000 to 250,000 distinct CDR3 sequences, with roughly nine tenths occurring only once. Multiple sclerosis controls were treatment-naive patients with stable or active relapsing-remitting disease.

V usage is TRBV7-8 and J usage is TRBJ2-7; no clear D gene. The clonotype was recovered from a human donor with multiple sclerosis. What was sequenced was CD8+ T cells from PBMCs. DNA of the CDR3: TGTGCCAGCAGCTTTTTGGAAAGGTCTCTCTCCTACGAGCAGTACTTC. Encoded protein: CASSFLERSLSYEQYF.